The rows below give T cell receptor beta chains drawn from one sample of a study of T cell responses to AZD1222 COVID-19 vaccine. Clones were read by immunoSEQ multiplex PCR, and TCRdb kept only the in-frame ones, dropping some. The table has more than 150,000 clones, almost 95% seen once. The sample here was peripheral blood, taken on day 0 of AZD1222 vaccination. The origin of the receptors is an adult in good health. CDR3s include the opening cysteine and the closing phenylalanine or tryptophan. A D gene is named only where the DNA matches it firmly. Clone size is not always given. Where it is, it says once, few, many or a class for expanded clones.

TGTGCCAGCAGTCCCTCTGGGGCCAACGTCCTGACTTTC,CASSPSGANVLTF,TRBV12-3/TRBV12-4,-,TRBJ2-6,-
TGCGCCAGCCTTCCAGACCCGGGGGGCGGCAATCAGCCCCAGCATTTT,CASLPDPGGGNQPQHF,TRBV5-1,-,TRBJ1-5,-
TGTGCCAGCAGGGACCCGAATTCACCCCTCCACTTT,CASRDPNSPLHF,TRBV25-1,-,TRBJ1-6,-
TGTGCCACGACCTCGGGACAGGGGTTGTGGACCGGGGAGCTGTTTTTT,CATTSGQGLWTGELFF,TRBV19,-,TRBJ2-2,TRBD1
TGTGCCAGCAGCTTAGCGGCCCGGTCGGGCACCGGGGAGCTGTTTTTT,CASSLAARSGTGELFF,TRBV7-2,-,TRBJ2-2,-
TGTGCCAGTAGTCTACCGGGACAGGGTCCGAACACCGGGGAGCTGTTTTTT,CASSLPGQGPNTGELFF,TRBV19,-,TRBJ2-2,TRBD1
TGTGCCAGTAGTATCAGCAGGGACTATGGCTACACCTTC,CASSISRDYGYTF,TRBV19,-,TRBJ1-2,-
TGTGCCAGCAACCCTAGCGGGATTGGCACCGGGGAGCTGTTTTTT,CASNPSGIGTGELFF,TRBV9,few,TRBJ2-2,TRBD2
TGTGCCAGTAGTGCCCGAACAGAAGACTATGGCTACACCTTC,CASSARTEDYGYTF,TRBV19,-,TRBJ1-2,-
TGTGCCAGCAGCCTAGACAGAGACAACGAAGCTTTCTTT,CASSLDRDNEAFF,TRBV7-2,-,TRBJ1-1,-
TGTGCCAGCAGTGGGGGGGCTGGAAACTATGGCTACACCTTC,CASSGGAGNYGYTF,TRBV28,-,TRBJ1-2,-
TGCGCCAGCAGCTTCTACGCTAGCGGGGGCTCCTACAATGAGCAGTTCTTC,CASSFYASGGSYNEQFF,TRBV5-1,-,TRBJ2-1,TRBD2
TGTGCCAGCAGTCCCGCCGGCTCCACAGATACGCAGTATTTT,CASSPAGSTDTQYF,TRBV7-9,-,TRBJ2-3,-
TGTGCCAGCAGCCAAGGTTTGACAGGGGTTCAGCCCCAGCATTTT,CASSQGLTGVQPQHF,TRBV3-1/TRBV3-2,-,TRBJ1-5,TRBD1
TGTGCCAGCAGCTTTTGGGACAGGCCCTTAGCTAACTATGGCTACACCTTC,CASSFWDRPLANYGYTF,TRBV5-4,-,TRBJ1-2,TRBD1
TGTGCCAGCAGCCAATCCTACGAGCAGTACTTC,CASSQSYEQYF,TRBV14,-,TRBJ2-7,-
TGTGCCAGCAGTGATGGGGGAGCCAAAAACATTCAGTACTTC,CASSDGGAKNIQYF,TRBV6-1,-,TRBJ2-4,-
TGTGCCAGCAGTGAAGGGGGGCTTGGGGGAAACACCATATATTTT,CASSEGGLGGNTIYF,TRBV6-1,-,TRBJ1-3,-
TGTGCCAGCAGTCTGGGACGGTTCTATGGCTACACCTTC,CASSLGRFYGYTF,TRBV27,once,TRBJ1-2,-
TGTGCCAGCAGTTTGGGAGTTGCTAATGAAAAACTGTTTTTT,CASSLGVANEKLFF,TRBV28,-,TRBJ1-4,-
TGCGCCAGCAGGTCAGACTGGTCGGGAGGTAACACAGATACGCAGTATTTT,CASRSDWSGGNTDTQYF,TRBV5-1,-,TRBJ2-3,TRBD2
TGTGCCAGCACCGAACAGGGGAACAGCTATGGCTACACCTTC,CASTEQGNSYGYTF,TRBV7-2,-,TRBJ1-2,TRBD1
TGTGCCAGTAGTATAGAAGGCCTAGCGTACAATGAGCAGTTCTTC,CASSIEGLAYNEQFF,TRBV19,-,TRBJ2-1,-
TGTGCCAGCAGCTTGGTAGTCAACATGAACACTGAAGCTTTCTTT,CASSLVVNMNTEAFF,TRBV5-5,-,TRBJ1-1,-
TGTGCCACCAGCGTGCTGCTGGGGGGTGGCAATGAGCAGTTCTTC,CATSVLLGGGNEQFF,TRBV15,-,TRBJ2-1,-
TGTGCCAGCAGGTCACAGCGGACCGCAAACTATGGCTACACCTTC,CASRSQRTANYGYTF,TRBV11-2,-,TRBJ1-2,-
TGTGCCAGCAGCTGGGAGGGACAGGGGTTCTACGAGCAGTACTTC,CASSWEGQGFYEQYF,TRBV7-9,-,TRBJ2-7,TRBD1
TGTGCCAGCAGTGTGGGCCACGGGGGGGCAGATACGCAGTATTTT,CASSVGHGGADTQYF,TRBV6-4,-,TRBJ2-3,TRBD2
TGCGCCAGCAGCCACCGCCTGCAGTCGAACACTGAAGCTTTCTTT,CASSHRLQSNTEAFF,TRBV4-1,-,TRBJ1-1,-
TGTGCCTGGAGTGTTGGTACTAACTATGGCTACACCTTC,CAWSVGTNYGYTF,TRBV30,-,TRBJ1-2,-
TGTGCCAGCTCACTCGATCGACGCCGATTCACCGGGGAGCTGTTTTTT,CASSLDRRRFTGELFF,TRBV18,-,TRBJ2-2,-
TGTGCCAGCTCACCGTGGGACAGGGAAGCTGAAGCTTTCTTT,CASSPWDREAEAFF,TRBV18,-,TRBJ1-1,TRBD1
TGCGCCAGCAGCCAAGATTACGGGGGCTCCGGGGAGCTGTTTTTT,CASSQDYGGSGELFF,TRBV4-3,-,TRBJ2-2,-
TGTGCCAGCAGTCTCAGGGGGAATTCACCCCTCCACTTT,CASSLRGNSPLHF,TRBV27,-,TRBJ1-6,TRBD1
TGTGCCAGCAGCTTAGGCCCCGACAGGGACGCTGAAGCTTTCTTT,CASSLGPDRDAEAFF,TRBV7-2,once,TRBJ1-1,TRBD1
TGTGCCAGCAGTTCACCGGGACAGGGGAGGACTAATGAAAAACTGTTTTTT,CASSSPGQGRTNEKLFF,TRBV27,-,TRBJ1-4,TRBD1
TGTGCCAGTAGTCCTGGGATGAGGGGCAATCAGCCCCAGCATTTT,CASSPGMRGNQPQHF,TRBV19,-,TRBJ1-5,-
TGTGCCAGCAGGACCGGGGCGGGGAACACTGAAGCTTTCTTT,CASRTGAGNTEAFF,TRBV7-9,-,TRBJ1-1,-
TGTGCCAGTCTGAGGACGGCGAATAGCAATCAGCCCCAGCATTTT,CASLRTANSNQPQHF,TRBV19,-,TRBJ1-5,-
TGTGCCAGCAGCCATACCGTAGGGGGCTCTGGGGCCAACGTCCTGACTTTC,CASSHTVGGSGANVLTF,TRBV7-9,-,TRBJ2-6,-
TGTGCCAGCAGCTTAGGGGGGCTCGGCAATCAGCCCCAGCATTTT,CASSLGGLGNQPQHF,TRBV7-2,once,TRBJ1-5,-
TGTGCCAGCAGCCAGGAGCTAGCAACGACCACCTACAATGAGCAGTTCTTC,CASSQELATTTYNEQFF,TRBV4-2,few,TRBJ2-1,-
TGTGCCAGCAGTTTCTCATGGGGCGAGCAGTACTTC,CASSFSWGEQYF,TRBV12-3/TRBV12-4,few,TRBJ2-7,-
TGTGCCAGCAGTTTATCAAATGAGCAGTTCTTC,CASSLSNEQFF,TRBV12-3/TRBV12-4,-,TRBJ2-1,-
TGCAGCGTTGAAGATTGGCAGGGAAGTGGTAACTACGAGCAGTACTTC,CSVEDWQGSGNYEQYF,TRBV29-1,-,TRBJ2-7,-
TGTGCCAGCAGCGCGGGGCTTGAAGCTTTCTTT,CASSAGLEAFF,TRBV12-3/TRBV12-4,few,TRBJ1-1,-
TGTGCCAGCAGTTTGGGGACGGCCGCAACTAATGAAAAACTGTTTTTT,CASSLGTAATNEKLFF,TRBV28,-,TRBJ1-4,-
TGTGCCAGTAGTATCCTACCCATCGGGTTGGGGGAGCTGTTTTTT,CASSILPIGLGELFF,TRBV19,-,TRBJ2-2,-
TGCGCCAGCAGCCAAGCCCAGGGGGTTGGGTATGGCTACACCTTC,CASSQAQGVGYGYTF,TRBV4-1,-,TRBJ1-2,TRBD1
TGTGCCAGCAGCCAAGAGGGGCGGGCTGAAGCTTTCTTT,CASSQEGRAEAFF,TRBV3-1/TRBV3-2,once,TRBJ1-1,-
TGTGCCGCCGGCCGCGAAACGGCTGTTCTCCACGAGCAGTACTTC,CAAGRETAVLHEQYF,TRBV10-3,-,TRBJ2-7,-
TGCGCCAGCAGCCGCAAGGGGCTACAGATAAATGAAAAACTGTTTTTT,CASSRKGLQINEKLFF,TRBV4-1,-,TRBJ1-4,-
TGTGCCAGCCTCACTAGCGGGAGTGTCTACGAGCAGTACTTC,CASLTSGSVYEQYF,TRBV28,once,TRBJ2-7,TRBD2